The clone carrying this TCR beta chain was found many times. Antigen specificity is unknown. The V and J ends lost 0 bases and 1 base respectively, with 9 bases between them. CDR1 is LGHNT, CDR2 FRNRAP, per germline. The CDR3 covers 15 residues. Treatment specified: PENTA 11 planned treatment interruption arm or continuous ART arm. At least 24 weeks of at least three-drug ART, in children 2 to 15 years. A 3' RACE protocol on RNA, with unique molecular identifiers, produced the TCR library. TCRdb fed the 3' RACE reads into MiXCR, producing one record per CDR3 protein. The data contain some 40,000 distinct CDR3 sequences, about 6.5% of them singletons. This entry belongs to a study of HIV-infected children after antiretroviral therapy interruption. Study-level results: Naive CD4+ Gini coefficient rose by interruption end, suggesting clonal expansion.

This rearrangement joins TRBV12-5 to TRBJ2-5; no reliable D call. The sequencing used CD45RA+ CD4+ T cells from PBMCs, pooled from several time points, collected from a donor given antiretroviral therapy, either interrupted or continuous. Indicated subset: naive CD4+ CD45RA+ CD45RO- T cells. The clonotype originates from a pool of human donors with HIV. The CDR3 here is CASGLVGTVQETQYF. CDR3 bases: TGTGCTAGTGGTTTGGTCGGAACAGTCCAAGAGACCCAGTACTTC.